This paragraph reports one TCR beta chain. What this receptor recognizes is not known. Base qualities are not at hand, and no much larger clone is one base apart. Participants in the prospective study were aged roughly 18 to 100 years, lived in approximately 26 United States geographic areas, and enrolled through a virtual design. Cohort assignment in the prospective study relied on participant-reported clinical history from a screening survey and a study questionnaire. Mobile phlebotomists in the prospective study collected whole blood, serum and a nasopharyngeal or oropharyngeal swab from every participant. Additional blood draws and questionnaires over a 2-month period could optionally be provided by prospective study participants. Prospective study blood samples were shipped either frozen or at room temperature before DNA extraction. Trimming leaves V shorter by 4 bases and J shorter by 8 bases, with the junction holding 6 bases beyond the gene matches. The CDR3 starts with the cysteine, ends with the phenylalanine, and has 14 residues. The only DNA kept is the CDR3, 42 bases in frame from the first base. The germline V gene (reference sequence) supplies CDR1 SEHNR and CDR2 FQNEAQ.

The immunoSEQ Assay, a bias-controlled multiplex PCR, was used to amplify TCRbeta CDR3 regions from genomic DNA. As for how the authors treated the data: The number of nucleated cells in each sample was estimated by amplification of reference gene primers within the assay. To quantify the absolute abundance of each unique TCRbeta CDR3 rearrangement, sequence reads were collapsed and filtered. For each sample, productive Simpson clonality was calculated as the square root of Simpson's diversity index over productive rearrangements. TCRdb limited this immuneACCESS table to in-frame rearrangements with V and J called. A share of clones is missing; checked studies link under half to unresolved V genes, and the rest is unexplained. Clone size and V and J calls were adopted from that table, with D and trimming inferred from the DNA. The sample profile shows about 200,000 clones; approximately 85% of them were found once. 5% to 7% of the sample lies in the top ten.

This sample stems from a study of blood T cell repertoires in COVID-19 (TCRdb year 2020). Study-wide context: Collaborator samples came from the United States, Italy and Spain and covered acute and convalescent phases of COVID-19. The prospective study material was composed of cDNA or gDNA derived from T cells, B-cell-depleted T cells, or PBMCs. Subjects who had been exposed to COVID-19, were actively infected with it, or had recovered from it provided the deeply sampled blood TCRbeta repertoires that made up the dataset. The repertoires were released in a freely available public database intended as a resource for research on the immune response to SARS-CoV-2. Samples came from the ongoing ImmuneRACE study (first 160 participants) plus 1,254 subjects from 6 global collaborators. The sample metadata nearly always contained a de-identified subject ID, COVID-19 status, age in years and sex. HLA class I and class II types, where available, came from metadata supplied by the sample provider rather than from assay-based typing. General study outcomes and caveats: The amount of clinical and demographic metadata varied by source and participant and was provided uncurated.

The chain is made from TRBV7-9 and TRBJ1-2, with 11 bases matching TRBD1. Specimen: PBMCs or T cells enriched from blood (not recorded which). The clonotype comes from a man aged 40-49 years with acute COVID-19. The nucleotide sequence reads as follows: TGTGCCAGCAGCTCCGAGGACAGGGGGCTCGGCTACACCTTC. It translates to CASSSEDRGLGYTF.